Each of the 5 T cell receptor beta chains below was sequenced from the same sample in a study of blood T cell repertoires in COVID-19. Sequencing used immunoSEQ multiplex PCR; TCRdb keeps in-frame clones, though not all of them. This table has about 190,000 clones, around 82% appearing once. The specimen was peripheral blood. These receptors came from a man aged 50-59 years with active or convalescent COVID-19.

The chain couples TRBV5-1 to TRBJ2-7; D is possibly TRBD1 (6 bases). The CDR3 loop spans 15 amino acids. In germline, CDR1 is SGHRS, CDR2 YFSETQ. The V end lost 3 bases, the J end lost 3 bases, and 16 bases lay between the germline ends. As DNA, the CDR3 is TGCGCCAGCAGCTCGAGGGGGTTTAGGGACTACGAGCAGTACTTC. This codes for CASSSRGFRDYEQYF.

CDR3 sequence reads: CASSQASGAGGRDTQYF. CDR3 nucleotides: TGCGCCAGCAGCCAAGCGTCGGGGGCGGGGGGGCGAGATACGCAGTATTTT. This chain links TRBV4-3 with TRBJ2-3; 9 nucleotides match TRBD2. Germline V gives CDR1 LGHNA, CDR2 YSLEER. Trimming took 1 base from V and 5 from J; bases not matched to a gene: 10. The CDR3 is made up of 17 amino acids.

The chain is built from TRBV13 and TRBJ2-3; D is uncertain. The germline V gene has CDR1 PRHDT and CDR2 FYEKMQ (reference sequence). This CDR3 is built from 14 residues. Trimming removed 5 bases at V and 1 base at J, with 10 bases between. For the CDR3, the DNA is TGTGCCAGCAGCACTACTCTCGGCACAGATACGCAGTATTTT. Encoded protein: CASSTTLGTDTQYF.

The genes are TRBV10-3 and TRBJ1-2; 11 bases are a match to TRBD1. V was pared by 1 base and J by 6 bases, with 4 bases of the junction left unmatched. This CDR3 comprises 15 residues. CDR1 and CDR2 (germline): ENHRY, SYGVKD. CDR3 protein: CAISEWTGGADGYTF. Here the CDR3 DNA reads TGTGCCATCAGTGAGTGGACAGGGGGCGCCGATGGCTACACCTTC.

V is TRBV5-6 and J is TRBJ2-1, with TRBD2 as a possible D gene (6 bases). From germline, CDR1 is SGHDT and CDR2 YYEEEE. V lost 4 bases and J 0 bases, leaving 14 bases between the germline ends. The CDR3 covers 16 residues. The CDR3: CASSHRSGSSYNEQFF. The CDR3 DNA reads TGTGCCAGCAGCCATAGATCCGGGAGCTCCTACAATGAGCAGTTCTTC.